This entry features one TCR beta chain sequence. Its target is not known. Other nucleotide sequences in the sample specify the same CDR3. The data originate from a study of shared clonotypes between healthy human individuals. Study-wide context: The plates for each donor numbered three CD4 naive, three CD4 memory, two CD8 naive and one CD8 memory. General study findings and limits: The diversity represented, both genetic and in exposure history, was limited by few donors.

Sequencing used immunoSEQ multiplex PCR; TCRdb keeps in-frame clones, though not all of them. The profile shows approximately 2.3 million clones, approximately 95% of them singletons. Looked up from germline, CDR1 is SGHNT and CDR2 is YENEEA. Deletions cut 1 base from V and 1 base from J, with 6 bases between. This CDR3 is built from 14 residues. V usage is TRBV11-3 and J usage is TRBJ2-3, with D perhaps matching TRBD1 (5 bases). This sequence was found in a man aged 18 to 30 in good health. Some clones in this sample may be carry-over from other donors' samples. Sequenced material: naive CD4+ T cells from PBMCs. Subset given: CD45RA+ positively selected. The CDR3 bases are TGTGCCAGCAGCTTAGGGGGCCGCACAGATACGCAGTATTTT. The encoded protein is CASSLGGRTDTQYF.